This record covers a single T cell receptor beta chain. The source of the sample is a study of blood T cell repertoires in COVID-19. Study overall: Some COVID-19 samples were acute and others convalescent; all came from the United States, Italy and Spain.

V gave up 4 bases and J gave up 3 bases; unmatched junction bases: 3. The length of the CDR3 is 14 residues. Germline V gives CDR1 SNHLY, CDR2 FYNNEI. The authors' processing: From reference gene primer amplification, estimates of nucleated cell counts were derived. Sequencing used immunoSEQ multiplex PCR; TCRdb keeps in-frame clones, though not all of them. Clonal size and the V and J genes are those of that table, whereas D and trimming came from the DNA. The sample has some 120,000 clones, nearly 90% seen once. The receptor was isolated from a woman older than 75 with acute or convalescent COVID-19. This rearrangement joins TRBV2 to TRBJ1-5; 7 nucleotides line up with TRBD1. The specimen sequenced was peripheral blood. The CDR3: CASSGTGDNQPQHF. As DNA, the CDR3 is TGTGCCAGCAGTGGAACAGGGGACAATCAGCCCCAGCATTTT.